The next 23 T cell receptor beta chains were all read from a single sample in a study of cytomegalovirus exposure and HLA in healthy donors. Use of 60 Vbeta and 13 Jbeta primers characterized the PCR. Profiling relied on immunoSEQ multiplex PCR, and the TCRdb table lists in-frame clones only, not all of them. This repertoire shows 120,000 or so clones, 65% to 80% found once; its top ten account for 2.5% to 3%. The sequenced sample was PBMCs. The source of these receptors is a woman aged 55-69 years in good health and CMV-seropositive.

The chain has TRBV19 and TRBJ2-7; possibly TRBD2 for D (6 bases). The CDR3 is made up of 13 amino acids. Trimming pared 5 bases from V and 6 bases from J, leaving 14 bases between. Looked up from germline, CDR1 is LNHDA and CDR2 is SQIVND (reference sequence). CDR3 nucleotides: TGTGCCAGTAGTGCCGTTTGGGGAGGCGAGCAGTACTTC. This translates into CASSAVWGGEQYF.

A single count supports this clone. This chain links TRBV7-2 with TRBJ2-7; 12 bases fit TRBD2. Germline V gene sequence: CDR1 SGHTA, CDR2 FQGNSA. V lost 5 bases, J lost 3 bases, and 8 bases stayed unmatched. CDR3 length equals 16 residues. The DNA of the CDR3 is TGTGCCAGCAGCGCCCGACTAGCGGGAGATTTCTACGAGCAGTACTTC. Protein sequence: CASSARLAGDFYEQYF.

The rearrangement links TRBV29-1 to TRBJ1-4; 11 nucleotides line up with TRBD1. Germline assignment: CDR1 SQVTM and CDR2 ANQGSEA. With V trimmed by 5 bases and J by 7 bases, 6 bases remained unmatched. The CDR3 has 14 residues. The CDR3 reads CSVRAGTGGEKLFF. The CDR3 region has the DNA TGCAGCGTTAGGGCCGGGACAGGGGGTGAAAAACTGTTTTTT. Combining the CDR3 with reference TRBV29-1 and TRBJ1-4 gives the whole variable domain SAVISQKPSRDICQRGTSLTIQCQVDSQVTMMFWYRQQPGQSLTLIATANQGSEATYESGFVIDKFPISRPNLTFSTLTVSNMSPEDSSIYLCSVRAGTGGEKLFFGSGTQLSVL.

The chain links TRBV7-9 to TRBJ1-4; 7 nucleotides match TRBD1. This CDR3 has 15 residues. The trim removed 5 bases at V and 4 bases at J, leaving 7 bases unmatched. CDR1 and CDR2 from the germline V gene are SEHNR and FQNEAQ (reference sequence). The CDR3 DNA is TGTGCCAGCAGCCCACGGACAGGAAGTAATGAAAAACTGTTTTTT. Translation: CASSPRTGSNEKLFF.

The V gene is TRBV21-1, the J gene TRBJ1-5; TRBD1 is the table's D call and was not checked against the DNA. TRBV21-1 has pseudogene status. CDR3 length: 15 amino acids. The DNA of the CDR3 is TGTGCCAGCAGCAAAGGGGACAGTAGCAATCAGCCCCAGCATTTT. This sequence encodes CASSKGDSSNQPQHF.

V is TRBV9 and J is TRBJ2-2; 8 nucleotides agree with TRBD1. Germline CDR1 SGDLS, CDR2 YYNGEE. The CDR3 consists of 15 residues. With 3 bases clipped from V and 3 bases from J, the junction kept 4 bases outside the gene matches. The CDR3 here is CASSGQGSYTGELFF. For the CDR3, the DNA is TGTGCCAGCAGCGGACAGGGGTCCTACACCGGGGAGCTGTTTTTT.

This chain joins TRBV28 and TRBJ1-5, with TRBD1 identical over 10 bases. Germline CDR1 reads MDHEN; CDR2 reads SYDVKM. The CDR3 runs to 15 residues. Trimming cost V 3 bases and J 6 bases; bases outside gene matches: 5. The chain's CDR3 is CASSFRQGAFQPQHF. The DNA for the CDR3 is TGTGCCAGCAGTTTTCGACAGGGGGCTTTTCAGCCCCAGCATTTT.

A remark on this clone: Other DNA sequences in the same sample also yield this CDR3. This chain uses TRBV7-2 with TRBJ1-5; no definite D call. CDR1 and CDR2 from the germline V gene are SGHTA and FQGNSA. V lost 5 bases and J 7 bases, leaving 15 bases between the germline ends. CDR3 size: 14 residues. The CDR3 DNA reads TGTGCCAGCAGCCGTTTAGAGGGTTCCCAGCCCCAGCATTTT. Protein sequence: CASSRLEGSQPQHF.

CDR3 in DNA: TGTGCCAGCAGCATCGGGGAGTACTCCTACAATGAGCAGTTCTTC. It codes for CASSIGEYSYNEQFF. V is TRBV7-9 and J is TRBJ2-1; possible D gene TRBD2, 5 bases. V was clipped by 5 bases and J by 0 bases, with 11 bases between them. The CDR3 totals 15 residues. Per the germline V gene, CDR1 is SEHNR and CDR2 is FQNEAQ (reference sequence). Full variable domain (rest looked up from reference TRBV7-9 and TRBJ2-1): DTGVSQNPRHKITKRGQNVTFRCDPISEHNRLYWYRQTLGQGPEFLTYFQNEAQLEKSRLLSDRFSAERPKGSFSTLEIQRTEQGDSAMYLCASSIGEYSYNEQFFGPGTRLTVL.

The gene calls are TRBV11-2 and TRBJ1-2; TRBD1 agrees at 10 bases. Germline V gene sequence: CDR1 SGHAT, CDR2 FQNNGV. CDR3 length: 17 residues. With 6 bases clipped from V and 0 bases from J, the junction kept 10 bases outside the gene matches. CDR3 bases: TGTGCCAGCAGTTCCCGGGACAGGGGTACCGCTAACTATGGCTACACCTTC. It specifies CASSSRDRGTANYGYTF.

The V gene is TRBV2, the J gene TRBJ2-1; 13 bases align to TRBD2. CDR3 length equals 19 residues. The J segment lost 0 bases and the V segment lost 5 bases, leaving 10 bases of the junction unmatched. In germline, CDR1 is SNHLY, CDR2 FYNNEI. The CDR3 loop reads CASSPGTSGTRGSYNEQFF. CDR3 bases: TGTGCCAGCAGTCCCGGGACTAGCGGGACAAGGGGCTCCTACAATGAGCAGTTCTTC.

The chain uses TRBV19 and TRBJ1-2; 7 nucleotides match TRBD1. The CDR3 totals 13 residues. V dropped 3 bases and J dropped 4; count of bases not matched to a gene: 2. The germline gives CDR1 LNHDA, CDR2 SQIVND (reference sequence). The CDR3 DNA is TGTGCCAGTAGTATGGACAGGCCCTATGGCTACACCTTC. This gives the protein CASSMDRPYGYTF.

The chain employs TRBV19 and TRBJ2-1, with D maybe TRBD2 (6 bases). V lost 3 bases, J lost 4 bases, and 16 bases lay in between. This CDR3 has 16 amino acids. In germline, CDR1 is LNHDA, CDR2 SQIVND (reference sequence). The CDR3 DNA reads TGTGCCAGTAGTATCTCCAGCGGGCGGCCATACAATGAGCAGTTCTTC. Its protein product is CASSISSGRPYNEQFF. Filled out from reference TRBV19 and TRBJ2-1, the complete variable domain reads DGGITQSPKYLFRKEGQNVTLSCEQNLNHDAMYWYRQDPGQGLRLIYYSQIVNDFQKGDIAEGYSVSREKKESFPLTVTSAQKNPTAFYLCASSISSGRPYNEQFFGPGTRLTVL.

The rearrangement uses TRBV19 and TRBJ2-7; 7 nucleotides align to TRBD2. CDR3 length: 14 residues. From germline, CDR1 is LNHDA and CDR2 SQIVND (reference sequence). The V and J ends lost 2 bases and 6 bases, in that order; junction bases with no gene match: 7. This CDR3 reads CASSILATGGEQYF. The CDR3 nucleotides read TGTGCCAGTAGTATATTGGCAACGGGGGGCGAGCAGTACTTC.

In this sample, this clone turned up once. The rearrangement links TRBV19 to TRBJ2-1; D may be TRBD2 (6 bases). Germline V lookup: CDR1 LNHDA, CDR2 SQIVND (reference sequence). The CDR3 has 15 amino acids. V was shortened by 3 bases and J by 2 bases, with 11 bases between the two germline ends. The CDR3 DNA reads as TGTGCCAGTAGTATCGGAGGGCGGGCCTACAATGAGCAGTTCTTC. Translating it yields CASSIGGRAYNEQFF.

This clone was detected only a few times. The V call is TRBV2, the J call TRBJ1-5; the match to TRBD1 covers 7 bases. Germline CDR1 and CDR2: SNHLY and FYNNEI. The V and J ends lost 2 bases and 2 bases, in that order; junction bases with no gene match: 6. CDR3 length: 16 residues. The CDR3 sequence is CASSEYRGSGNQPQHF. DNA of the CDR3: TGTGCCAGCAGTGAATACAGGGGAAGTGGCAATCAGCCCCAGCATTTT.

The V gene is TRBV29-1, the J gene TRBJ1-2, with 10 nucleotides matching TRBD1. The germline V gene encodes CDR1 SQVTM and CDR2 ANQGSEA. The CDR3 runs 15 residues. Trimming cost V 6 bases and J 2 bases; bases outside gene matches: 9. CDR3 in DNA: TGCAGCGTCTACTACTGGACAGGGGGAAACTATGGCTACACCTTC. Amino acid sequence: CSVYYWTGGNYGYTF.

The chain uses TRBV5-1 and TRBJ1-3; D gene ambiguous. CDR3 length equals 14 residues. V was trimmed by 0 bases and J by 2 bases, leaving 6 bases between them. Germline V gene data show CDR1 as SGHRS and CDR2 as YFSETQ. CDR3 protein: CASSLGGPGNTIYF. CDR3 DNA sequence: TGCGCCAGCAGCTTGGGAGGGCCTGGAAACACCATATATTTT.

The V and J genes are TRBV29-1 and TRBJ2-1; 7 nucleotides match TRBD2. V dropped 1 base and J dropped 6; count of bases not matched to a gene: 12. The CDR3 spans 16 residues. CDR1 and CDR2 (germline): SQVTM, ANQGSEA. The CDR3 region is CSVEGGRAGESNEQFF. In nucleotides, the CDR3 is TGCAGCGTTGAAGGGGGGAGGGCGGGAGAGAGCAATGAGCAGTTCTTC.

The table lists this clone with a few counts. CDR3 in amino acids: CSSTENTGELFF. DNA of the CDR3: TGCAGCTCAACAGAGAACACCGGGGAGCTGTTTTTT. This chain connects TRBV29-1 to TRBJ2-2; D is uncertain. The CDR3 consists of 12 residues. The germline V gene encodes CDR1 SQVTM and CDR2 ANQGSEA. With 8 bases removed from V and 1 base from J, the gap between germline ends came to 8 bases.

This clone has just one count. The chain is built from TRBV19 and TRBJ2-4; 8 bases align to TRBD2. The CDR3 extends over 16 amino acids. Germline CDR1 reads LNHDA; CDR2 reads SQIVND (reference sequence). V lost 6 bases and J lost 1; bases outside the gene matches: 8. CDR3 DNA sequence: TGTGCCAGTAGCTCCGGGACTAGTTTGGCCAAAAACATTCAGTACTTC. Protein sequence: CASSSGTSLAKNIQYF.

The chain is built from TRBV28 and TRBJ2-7; a weak D match, TRBD2 (6 bases). V lost 6 bases to trimming and J lost 2 bases, with 17 bases between them. The CDR3 consists of 15 residues. Germline CDR1 MDHEN, CDR2 SYDVKM. CDR3 in amino acids: CASRTGGGDAYEQYF. In nucleotides, the CDR3 is TGTGCCAGCAGAACGGGTGGCGGGGACGCCTACGAGCAGTACTTC.

The chain is built from TRBV2 and TRBJ1-2, with 7 bases fitting TRBD1. Germline CDR1 SNHLY, CDR2 FYNNEI. The CDR3 has 13 amino acids. Trimming removed 4 bases from V and 5 bases from J; junction bases left unmatched: 4. The CDR3 sequence is CASSVTGDYGYTF. In nucleotides, the CDR3 is TGTGCCAGCAGTGTAACAGGGGATTATGGCTACACCTTC.